The next 12 T cell receptor beta chains were all read from a single sample in a study of patients and donors after allogeneic stem cell transplantation. TCRdb re-derived calls from the RT-PCR reads in MiXCR, one entry per CDR3 protein. The table shows 150,000 or so distinct CDR3 sequences, with more than 20% occurring only once. What was sequenced was blood, either unsorted or a sorted T cell fraction (not recorded which). These receptors originate from a human donor who was either an allogeneic HSCT recipient or a stem cell or donor lymphocyte infusion donor (not recorded which). It is not recorded whose cells these are; they may come from a transplant donor.

There are a few counts of this clonotype. The chain uses TRBV21-1 and TRBJ1-1; TRBD1 was called by the table and not checked on the DNA. TRBV21-1 is designated a pseudogene. The CDR3 runs to 15 residues. The CDR3 coding sequence is TGTGCCAGCGAGAACGCAGGGGAAGTGAACACTGAAGCTTTCTTT. This codes for CASENAGEVNTEAFF.

The CDR3 region has the DNA TGTGCCAGCACCCAGCGACTAGGCGGCACAGATACGCAGTATTTT. Translating gives CASTQRLGGTDTQYF. The V and J genes are TRBV11-2 and TRBJ2-3, with a tentative D call TRBD2 (6 bases). This CDR3 is built from 15 residues. Deletions cut 7 bases from V and 1 base from J, with 15 bases between. Per germline, CDR1 SGHAT and CDR2 FQNNGV.

The chain combines TRBV7-3 with TRBJ1-1; no firm D call. This CDR3 has 15 amino acids. Germline-derived CDR1 and CDR2 are SGHTA and FQGTGA. Trimming shortened V by 0 bases and J by 1 base, and 9 bases separated the two germline ends. This CDR3 reads CASSLTPKENTEAFF. DNA for the CDR3: TGTGCCAGCAGCTTAACGCCAAAAGAGAACACTGAAGCTTTCTTT.

This chain connects TRBV7-2 to TRBJ1-2, with D uncertain. V was cut by 4 bases and J by 8 bases, with 11 bases left in between. The germline gives CDR1 SGHTA, CDR2 FQGNSA. This CDR3 is 12 amino acids long. The CDR3 here is CASSSGSVGYTF. Written as DNA, the CDR3 is TGTGCCAGCAGCTCCGGATCCGTGGGCTACACCTTC.

The chain combines TRBV12-3 or TRBV12-4 with TRBJ2-7, with 10 bases identical to TRBD1. Losses at the gene ends were 6 bases for V and 4 bases for J; bases not matched to a gene: 3. The CDR3 extends over 13 amino acids. CDR3 in DNA: TGTGCCAGCAGACCGGGACAGGGGTACGAGCAGTACTTC. It specifies CASRPGQGYEQYF.

DNA of the CDR3: TGTGCCAGCAGCAAGCCGGACAGGGAAAATGAGCAGTTCTTC. This gives the protein CASSKPDRENEQFF. V usage is TRBV7-2 and J usage is TRBJ2-1; TRBD1 matches at 8 bases. Germline CDR1 and CDR2: SGHTA and FQGNSA. Unmatched junction bases numbered 7, after V lost 5 bases and J lost 7 bases. The CDR3 runs to 14 residues.

This sequence joins TRBV18 and TRBJ2-1, with 8 bases lining up with TRBD2. The CDR3 has 15 amino acids. The V and J ends lost 0 bases and 15 bases, in that order; junction bases with no gene match: 13. Germline V gene data show CDR1 as KGHSH and CDR2 as LQKENI. CDR3 bases: TGTGCCAGCTCACCACCGGAGGGTTTGACTAGCGAGGGGTTCTTC. Its protein is CASSPPEGLTSEGFF.

The chain uses TRBV11-2 and TRBJ2-3; 10 positions agree with TRBD2. Per the germline V gene, CDR1 is SGHAT and CDR2 is FQNNGV. The CDR3 is made up of 16 amino acids. V trimming: 5 bases; J trimming: 0 bases; junction bases outside the gene matches: 5. The CDR3 region is CASSLSGGRSTDTQYF. CDR3 in DNA: TGTGCCAGCAGCCTTAGCGGGGGGCGTAGCACAGATACGCAGTATTTT.

J is TRBJ2-3 and V is TRBV2; 8 nucleotides align to TRBD2. The germline CDR1 and CDR2 sequences are SNHLY and FYNNEI. The V segment lost 6 bases and the J segment 0 bases; nucleotides outside the gene matches: 11. The CDR3 is 17 residues long. CDR3 residues: CASRLEFGGRSTDTQYF. In nucleotides, the CDR3 is TGTGCCAGCAGGCTGGAGTTCGGCGGGAGGAGCACAGATACGCAGTATTTT.

The sample holds a few counts of this clonotype. The gene calls are TRBV10-3 and TRBJ1-1, with D possibly matching TRBD1 (5 bases). The germline gives CDR1 ENHRY, CDR2 SYGVKD. The CDR3 is 16 residues long. Trimming shortened V by 2 bases and J by 0 bases, and 13 bases separated the two germline ends. The CDR3 nucleotides are TGTGCCATCAGTGAGGCTTTTGGGACCATGAACACTGAAGCTTTCTTT. This gives the protein CAISEAFGTMNTEAFF.

The chain uses TRBV11-2 and TRBJ1-5, with TRBD1 identical over 10 bases. J was trimmed by 6 bases and V by 1 base; bases with no gene match: 3. This CDR3 has 15 amino acids. Germline assignment: CDR1 SGHAT and CDR2 FQNNGV. CDR3 in DNA: TGTGCCAGCAGCTTAGGACAGGGGGCCGGTCAGCCCCAGCATTTT. Translated, it gives CASSLGQGAGQPQHF.

This chain uses TRBV7-2 with TRBJ2-5; 7 nucleotides line up with TRBD1. The V and J ends lost 5 bases and 1 base, in that order; junction bases with no gene match: 7. From germline, CDR1 is SGHTA and CDR2 FQGNSA. The CDR3 loop spans 15 amino acids. The CDR3 DNA follows: TGTGCCAGCAGCCCTGGACAGGTTGCCCAAGAGACCCAGTACTTC. Translated: CASSPGQVAQETQYF.